What follows are 10 T cell receptor beta chains derived from one specimen sequenced in a study of cytomegalovirus exposure and HLA in healthy donors (dated 2017 in TCRdb). The library was made by the immunoSEQ multiplex PCR assay. For the multiplex PCR, a mixture combining 60 forward primers for TCR Vbeta segments and 13 reverse primers for TCR Jbeta segments was used. TCRdb took this table from immuneACCESS and kept in-frame rearrangements with V and J called. Such tables lack part of the clones; where checked against another copy, unresolved V genes explain under half of the gap, and the rest is unexplained. Here the sample has about 130,000 clones; around four fifths occur a single time. The leading ten clones occupy 2.1% of the sample. The sample taken for sequencing was PBMCs. Receptors were obtained from a woman in her forties in good health and CMV-seropositive.

The rearrangement joins TRBV2 to TRBJ2-1; TRBD2 is a possible D gene (5 bases). The CDR3 has 15 amino acids. V was cut by 8 bases and J by 0 bases, with 14 bases left in between. CDR1 SNHLY and CDR2 FYNNEI come from the germline V gene. CDR3 in amino acids: CASAREKSSYNEQFF. The CDR3 coding sequence is TGTGCCAGCGCAAGGGAGAAAAGCTCCTACAATGAGCAGTTCTTC.

The chain carries TRBV19 and TRBJ1-2; D remains ambiguous. Germline lookup yields CDR1 LNHDA and CDR2 SQIVND (reference sequence). V shed 5 bases and J shed 3 bases, with 13 bases lying between them. The CDR3 totals 14 residues. CDR3 DNA: TGTGCCAGTAGTGCCCGGGGTGGCCACTATGGCTACACCTTC. Translating it yields CASSARGGHYGYTF.

This clone has just one count. This chain joins TRBV19 and TRBJ2-3; 7 bases are shared with TRBD2. This CDR3 has 15 residues. V was clipped by 5 bases and J by 1 base; unmatched bases: 6. CDR1 is LNHDA, CDR2 SQIVND, per germline (reference sequence). The CDR3 DNA sequence: TGTGCCAGTAGTTTCTGGACTAGGCGCACAGATACGCAGTATTTT. It codes for CASSFWTRRTDTQYF.

This clone was observed a few times. J is TRBJ2-7 and V is TRBV19, with 9 bases that match TRBD2. The CDR3 runs 14 residues. With V trimmed by 5 bases and J by 3 bases, 5 bases remained unmatched. Germline lookup yields CDR1 LNHDA and CDR2 SQIVND (reference sequence). Here the CDR3 reads CASSVASGVYEQYF. CDR3 DNA: TGTGCCAGTAGTGTGGCTAGCGGGGTCTACGAGCAGTACTTC.

The gene calls are TRBV28 and TRBJ1-4, with 8 bases matching TRBD1. The CDR3 length is 15 residues. Germline CDR1 is MDHEN and CDR2 is SYDVKM. V gave up 5 bases and J gave up 2 bases; unmatched junction bases: 4. The CDR3 region is CASSRSGGTNEKLFF. For the CDR3, the DNA is TGTGCCAGCAGTCGGTCAGGGGGCACTAATGAAAAACTGTTTTTT.

CDR3 amino acids: CASSLTGGTEAFF. Here the CDR3 DNA reads TGTGCCAGCAGTCTGACAGGGGGCACTGAAGCTTTCTTT. The rearrangement links TRBV5-4 to TRBJ1-1, with TRBD1 identical over 9 bases. Trimming at V came to 5 bases and at J to 4 bases, leaving 3 bases not matched to a gene. The CDR3 length is 13 residues. Germline CDR1 and CDR2: SGHNT and YYREEE (reference sequence).

The chain recombines TRBV6-1 with TRBJ2-7; 8 positions match TRBD2. CDR1 and CDR2 (germline): MNHNS, SASEGT. The J segment lost 0 bases and the V segment lost 1 base, leaving 2 bases of the junction unmatched. The CDR3 is 15 residues long. The CDR3 is CASSEDGGASYEQYF. As DNA, the CDR3 is TGTGCCAGCAGTGAAGACGGGGGGGCCTCCTACGAGCAGTACTTC.

The V call is TRBV5-1, the J call TRBJ2-3; 11 nucleotides agree with TRBD2. The V segment lost 0 bases and the J segment 0 bases; nucleotides outside the gene matches: 0. Germline V lookup: CDR1 SGHRS, CDR2 YFSETQ. The CDR3 consists of 16 residues. CDR3 region: CASSLGTSGSTDTQYF. As DNA, the CDR3 is TGCGCCAGCAGCTTGGGGACTAGCGGGAGCACAGATACGCAGTATTTT.

The V gene is TRBV19, the J gene TRBJ2-1, with 14 positions matching TRBD2. J gave up 9 bases and V 5 bases, and 6 bases lay outside the gene matches. The CDR3 loop spans 15 amino acids. CDR1 is LNHDA and CDR2 is SQIVND in the germline V gene (reference sequence). The CDR3 bases are TGTGCCAGTAGTGGATCGACTAGCGGGAGGGGTGAGCAGTTCTTC. Translating gives CASSGSTSGRGEQFF. The full variable domain, its missing parts supplied by reference TRBV19 and TRBJ2-1, is DGGITQSPKYLFRKEGQNVTLSCEQNLNHDAMYWYRQDPGQGLRLIYYSQIVNDFQKGDIAEGYSVSREKKESFPLTVTSAQKNPTAFYLCASSGSTSGRGEQFFGPGTRLTVL.

The chain uses TRBV7-3 and TRBJ2-5; D perhaps matches TRBD1 (6 bases). The CDR3 runs 16 residues. The germline CDR1 and CDR2 sequences are SGHTA and FQGTGA. The germline V and J ends were trimmed by 2 bases and 2 bases, with 15 bases remaining between them. The CDR3 DNA reads as TGTGCCAGCAGCTTAGGGACAAGGGGCCAACAAGAGACCCAGTACTTC. Translated: CASSLGTRGQQETQYF.